This T cell receptor (beta chain) was profiled in a study of tumor and adjacent non-tumor tissue in lung cancer. Across the study: The patients, roughly 9 men and five or six women, were about 31 to 76 with stage I to III disease. Broader study findings: In normal lung, the top 100 clones were significantly more dominant than in tumor. TCR diversity was significantly greater in tumor than normal lung tissue.

The library came from three nested PCR rounds adapted from ARM-PCR protocols. A single record per CDR3 protein comes from TCRdb applying MiXCR to the multiplex PCR reads. The data hold 98,000 or so distinct CDR3 sequences, with 80% observed a single time. The CDR3 sequence is 17 residues long. The ends were cut back, 8 bases at V and 1 base at J, with 21 bases in the middle. The template was RNA from unsorted bulk tissue. This non-tumor lung sample came from over 3 cm beyond the tumor edge. The table lists this clonotype with a count of one. What it binds is not known. The V gene is TRBV12-3 or TRBV12-4, the J gene TRBJ2-1; D possibly corresponds to TRBD2 (7 bases). The sequenced sample was distant non-tumor lung tissue. This TCR derives from a man between 60 and 75 years old with small cell lung cancer. The CDR3 loop is CASCPFRGAISYNEQFF. DNA of the CDR3: TGTGCCAGCTGTCCTTTCCGGGGGGCGATTTCCTACAATGAGCAGTTCTTC.